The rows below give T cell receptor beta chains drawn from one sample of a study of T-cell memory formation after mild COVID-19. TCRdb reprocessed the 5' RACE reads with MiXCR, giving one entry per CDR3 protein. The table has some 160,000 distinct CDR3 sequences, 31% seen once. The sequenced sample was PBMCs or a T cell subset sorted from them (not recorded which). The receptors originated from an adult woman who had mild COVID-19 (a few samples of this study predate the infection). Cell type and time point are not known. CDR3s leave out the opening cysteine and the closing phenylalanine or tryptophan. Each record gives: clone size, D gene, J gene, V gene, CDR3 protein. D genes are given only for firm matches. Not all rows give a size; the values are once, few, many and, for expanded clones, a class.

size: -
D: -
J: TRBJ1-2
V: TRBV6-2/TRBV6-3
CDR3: ASSLIARGAPDYGYT

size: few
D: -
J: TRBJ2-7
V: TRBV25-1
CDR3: ASSDQSSSYEQY

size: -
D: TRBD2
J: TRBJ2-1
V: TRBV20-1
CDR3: SVGGLAAYNEQF

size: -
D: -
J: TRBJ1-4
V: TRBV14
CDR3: ASSQSRGLRGKLF

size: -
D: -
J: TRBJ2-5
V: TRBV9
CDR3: ASSDPSTATTRETQY

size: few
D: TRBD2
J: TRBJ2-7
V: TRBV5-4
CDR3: ASSPPGAGGYEQY

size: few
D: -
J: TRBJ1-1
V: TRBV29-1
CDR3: SVVLSARATEAF

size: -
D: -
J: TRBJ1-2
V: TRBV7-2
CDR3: ASSLDAGYGYT

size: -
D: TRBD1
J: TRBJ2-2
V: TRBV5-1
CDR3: ASSLRDRATGELF

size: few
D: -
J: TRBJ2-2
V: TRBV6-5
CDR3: ASSYLDAGELF

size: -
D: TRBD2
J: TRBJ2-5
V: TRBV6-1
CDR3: ASIIAGGETQY

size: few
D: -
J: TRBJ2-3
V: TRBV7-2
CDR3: ASSWDTRGTQY

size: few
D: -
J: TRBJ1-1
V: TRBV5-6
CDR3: ASSPWLGAMNTEAF

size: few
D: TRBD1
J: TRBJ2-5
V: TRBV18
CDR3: ASSPRDSQETQY

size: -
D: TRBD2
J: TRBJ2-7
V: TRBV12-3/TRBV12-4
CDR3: ASSPQRGHLSEQY

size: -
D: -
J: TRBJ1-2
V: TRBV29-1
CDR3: SVGGGKSYGYT

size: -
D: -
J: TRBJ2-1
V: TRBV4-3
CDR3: ASSQVHGYNEQF

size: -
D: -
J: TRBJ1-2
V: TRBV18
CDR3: ASSLLQGEQKDGYT

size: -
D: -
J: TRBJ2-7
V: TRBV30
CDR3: AWTPLLGVHEQY

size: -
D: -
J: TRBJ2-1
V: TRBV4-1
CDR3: ASSPPRTTAYNEQF

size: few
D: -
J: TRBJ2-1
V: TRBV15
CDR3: ATSRDPGSYNEQF

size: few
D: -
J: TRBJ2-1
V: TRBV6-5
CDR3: ASSRSWNKDNEQF

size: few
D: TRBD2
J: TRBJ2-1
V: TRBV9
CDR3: ASSRTGGRSRDEQF

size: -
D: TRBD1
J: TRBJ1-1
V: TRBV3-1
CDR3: ASSQDRVGTF

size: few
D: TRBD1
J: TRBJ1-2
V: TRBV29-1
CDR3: SVLDRGGYT

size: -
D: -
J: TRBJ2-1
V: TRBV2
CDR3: ASIGRAYNEQF

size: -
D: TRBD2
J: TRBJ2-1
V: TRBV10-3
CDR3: AISESSAGGRNEQF

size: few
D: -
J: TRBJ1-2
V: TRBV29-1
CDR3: SVEESRAIGGYT

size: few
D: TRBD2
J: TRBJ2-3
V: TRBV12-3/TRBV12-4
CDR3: ASSLVQASGSTTDTQY

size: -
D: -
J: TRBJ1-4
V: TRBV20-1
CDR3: SARQGPSTNEKLF

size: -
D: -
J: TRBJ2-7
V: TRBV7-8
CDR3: ASSSKPLSYEQY

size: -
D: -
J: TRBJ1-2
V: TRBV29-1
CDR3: SGLTGTYGYT

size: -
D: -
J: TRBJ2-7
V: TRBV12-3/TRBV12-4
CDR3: ASSLGGSFYEQY

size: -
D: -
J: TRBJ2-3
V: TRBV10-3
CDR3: ATLRDREGDTQY

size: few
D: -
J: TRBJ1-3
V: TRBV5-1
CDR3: ASSLGDATGNTIY

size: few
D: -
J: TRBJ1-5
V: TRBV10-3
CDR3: AISDTNQPQH

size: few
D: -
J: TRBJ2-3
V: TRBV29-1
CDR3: SVEGGGTDTQY

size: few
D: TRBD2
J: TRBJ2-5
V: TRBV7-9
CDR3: ASSLGLAGIETQY

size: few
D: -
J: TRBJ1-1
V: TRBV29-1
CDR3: SASGTTEAF

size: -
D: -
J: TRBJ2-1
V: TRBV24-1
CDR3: ATSSSGTNEQF

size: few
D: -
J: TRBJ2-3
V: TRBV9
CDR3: ASSVGLLTSTDTQY

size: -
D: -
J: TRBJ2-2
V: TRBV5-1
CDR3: ASSLTQAGELF

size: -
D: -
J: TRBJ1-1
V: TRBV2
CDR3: ASSVSRANTEAF

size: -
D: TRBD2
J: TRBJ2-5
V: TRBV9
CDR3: ASSVAGGPQETQY

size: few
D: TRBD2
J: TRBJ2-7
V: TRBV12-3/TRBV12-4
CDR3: ASSLREGLAGTYEQY

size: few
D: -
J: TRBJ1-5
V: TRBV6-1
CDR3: ASILGKVGNQPQH

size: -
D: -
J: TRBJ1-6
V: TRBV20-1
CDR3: SANTGPYNSPLH

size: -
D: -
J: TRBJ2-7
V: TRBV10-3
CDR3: AISAGYAYEQY

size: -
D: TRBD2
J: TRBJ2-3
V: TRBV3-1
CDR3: ASSDGTSGNTDTQY

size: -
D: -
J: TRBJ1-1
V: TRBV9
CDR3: ASSPRTYNTEAF

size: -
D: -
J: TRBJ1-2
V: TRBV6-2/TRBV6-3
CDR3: ASSNSEGFT